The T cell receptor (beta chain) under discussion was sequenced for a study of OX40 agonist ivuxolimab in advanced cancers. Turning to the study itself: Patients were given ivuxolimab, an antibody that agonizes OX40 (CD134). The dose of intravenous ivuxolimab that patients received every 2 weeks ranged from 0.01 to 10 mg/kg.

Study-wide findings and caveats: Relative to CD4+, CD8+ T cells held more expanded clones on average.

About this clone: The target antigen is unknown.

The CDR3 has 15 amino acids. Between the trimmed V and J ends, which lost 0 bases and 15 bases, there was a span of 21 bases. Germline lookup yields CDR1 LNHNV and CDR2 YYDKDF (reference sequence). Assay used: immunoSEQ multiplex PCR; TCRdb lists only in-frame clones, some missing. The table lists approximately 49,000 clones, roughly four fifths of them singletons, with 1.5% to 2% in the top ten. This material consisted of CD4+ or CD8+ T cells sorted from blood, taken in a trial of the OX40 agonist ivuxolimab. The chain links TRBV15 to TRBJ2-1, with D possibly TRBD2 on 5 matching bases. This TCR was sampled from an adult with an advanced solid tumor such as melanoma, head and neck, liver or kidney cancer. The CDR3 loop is CATSRDVRAGRLRFF. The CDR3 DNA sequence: TGTGCCACCAGCAGAGATGTTCGGGCGGGCCGGTTAAGGTTCTTC.